This TCR beta chain was retrieved from a study of blood T cell repertoires in COVID-19 (dated by TCRdb to the early 2020s). About the full investigation: Collaborator samples came from the United States, Italy and Spain and covered acute and convalescent phases of COVID-19. The repertoires were released in a freely available public database meant as a resource for research on the immune response to SARS-CoV-2. The prospective study material was composed of cDNA or gDNA derived from T cells, B-cell-depleted T cells, or PBMCs. Subjects who had been exposed to COVID-19, were actively infected with it, or had recovered from it provided the deeply sampled blood TCRbeta repertoires that made up the dataset. Nearly every sample came with metadata listing a de-identified subject ID, COVID-19 status, age in years and sex. The samples were drawn from two sources: the first 160 participants of the ongoing ImmuneRACE study, and 950 to 1,500 subjects contributed by 6 global collaborators. Where HLA class I and class II types were available, the types were taken from metadata supplied by the sample provider, not from assay-based typing. Summary of the overall study and its limitations: The quantity of clinical and demographic metadata differed by source and by participant and was supplied without curation.

The germline V gene gives CDR1 as ENHRY and CDR2 as SYGVKD. Reading from cysteine to phenylalanine, the CDR3 counts 15 amino acids. The kept DNA is CDR3 alone, 45 bases in frame from the first base. V was cut back by 11 bases and J by 0 bases, leaving a gap of 17 bases between them. In the prospective study, participants were 18 to 89 years old, resided in under 30 geographic areas of the United States, and were enrolled through a virtual design. In the prospective study, cohorts were assigned on the basis of participant-reported clinical history obtained from a screening survey and a study questionnaire. In the prospective study, mobile phlebotomists collected whole blood, serum and a nasopharyngeal or oropharyngeal swab from each participant. Additional blood draws and questionnaires over an approximately 2-month period could optionally be provided by prospective study participants. Prospective study blood samples were shipped either frozen or at room temperature before DNA extraction.

The immunoSEQ Assay, a bias-controlled multiplex PCR, was used to amplify TCRbeta CDR3 regions from genomic DNA. The paper's processing steps were these. The number of nucleated cells in each sample was estimated by amplification of reference gene primers within the assay. To quantify the absolute abundance of each unique TCRbeta CDR3 rearrangement, sequence reads were collapsed and filtered. Productive Simpson clonality was computed per sample as the square root of Simpson's diversity index over productive rearrangements. TCRdb mirrors the immuneACCESS table, restricted to in-frame sequences. Some clones are absent from its copies; in checked studies, under half trace to an unresolved V gene, and the reason for the others is unknown. The V and J calls and clone size come from that table; D and trimming were worked out from the DNA. The sample data list around 250,000 clones, and about nine tenths of these were observed just once. The ten largest make up around 1.3% of the sample.

On this clone itself: Its target antigen remains unknown. One base away there is no much larger clone; base qualities are not given.

The V and J genes are TRBV10-3 and TRBJ1-3; D gene: possibly TRBD1, on 5 matching bases. Material for sequencing was PBMCs or T cells enriched from blood (not recorded which). The source is a human donor in a cohort exposed to, infected with or recovered from COVID-19 (not recorded which). The donor label of this sample is uncertain. The CDR3 protein sequence reads: CALRPGSSSGNTIYF. The DNA sequence reads TGTGCCCTTCGCCCAGGGTCAAGCTCTGGAAACACCATATATTTT.